Listed below are T cell receptor beta chains from one sample, sequenced in a study of T cell responses to AZD1222 COVID-19 vaccine. Method: immunoSEQ multiplex PCR; TCRdb's copy keeps in-frame clones and lacks some. The sample lists 95,000 to 150,000 clones; approximately 90% were seen once. Sample: peripheral blood, taken on day 0 of AZD1222 vaccination. These receptors all come from an adult in good health. CDR3s include the opening cysteine and the closing phenylalanine or tryptophan. The D gene is left open where the match is weak. The size entry is marked missing in some rows and otherwise reads once, few, many or a size class.

clone_size,j_call,v_call,d_call,cdr3_aa,cdr3_nt
NA,TRBJ2-2,TRBV3-1/TRBV3-2,NA,CASSQDRGIGRSAFF,TGTGCCAGCAGCCAAGATCGAGGTATCGGCCGGTCGGCGTTTTTT
NA,TRBJ2-7,TRBV6-2/TRBV6-3,TRBD1,CASSDRGAYEQYF,TGTGCCAGCAGCGACAGGGGGGCCTACGAGCAGTACTTC
once,TRBJ2-1,TRBV6-2/TRBV6-3,TRBD1,CASSPRTHLGQGDEQFF,TGTGCCAGCAGTCCCCGGACCCACCTGGGACAGGGAGATGAGCAGTTCTTC
NA,TRBJ1-5,TRBV7-8,NA,CASSSGEELNNQPQHF,TGTGCCAGCAGCTCAGGGGAGGAGTTAAACAATCAGCCCCAGCATTTT
NA,TRBJ1-1,TRBV4-3,NA,CASSPGGYGEAFF,TGCGCCAGCAGCCCAGGTGGTTATGGTGAAGCTTTCTTT
NA,TRBJ1-5,TRBV12-3/TRBV12-4,TRBD1,CASSLTGTGPQHF,TGTGCCAGCAGCCTGACAGGGACAGGGCCCCAGCATTTT
once,TRBJ1-2,TRBV29-1,NA,CSARGTSYGYTF,TGCAGCGCCCGGGGGACTTCCTATGGCTACACCTTC
NA,TRBJ1-2,TRBV29-1,TRBD1,CSVMDRSRGYGYTF,TGCAGCGTGATGGACAGGAGCCGCGGCTATGGCTACACCTTC
NA,TRBJ2-2,TRBV18,NA,CASSPNTGELFF,TGTGCCAGCTCCCCAAACACCGGGGAGCTGTTTTTT
NA,TRBJ1-1,TRBV28,NA,CASSWPRGAFF,TGTGCCAGCAGTTGGCCGCGTGGAGCTTTCTTT
NA,TRBJ1-6,TRBV27,NA,CASSILRGHSPLHF,TGTGCCAGCAGTATCCTCCGGGGCCATTCACCCCTCCACTTT
NA,TRBJ2-6,TRBV15,NA,CATSRDTQGPGSGANVLTF,TGTGCCACCAGCAGAGATACCCAGGGACCAGGATCTGGGGCCAACGTCCTGACTTTC
NA,TRBJ2-7,TRBV5-4,TRBD2,CASSPFGGVSYEQYF,TGTGCCAGCAGCCCATTCGGGGGGGTATCCTACGAGCAGTACTTC
NA,TRBJ2-1,TRBV13,TRBD2,CASSPPGLPYNEQFF,TGTGCCAGCAGTCCACCGGGACTACCTTACAATGAGCAGTTCTTC
NA,TRBJ1-4,TRBV15,NA,CTTSRGPTVAEKLFF,TGTACCACCAGCAGAGGACCAACAGTAGCCGAAAAACTGTTTTTT
NA,TRBJ2-6,TRBV18,TRBD2,CASSPWASGDLSGANVLTF,TGTGCCAGCTCACCATGGGCCAGCGGGGACCTCTCTGGGGCCAACGTCCTGACTTTC
NA,TRBJ2-5,TRBV9,NA,CASSPEPGPHQETQYF,TGTGCCAGCAGCCCAGAACCAGGGCCTCACCAAGAGACCCAGTACTTC
once,TRBJ2-6,TRBV18,NA,CASSRGSGANVLTF,TGTGCCAGCTCCCGCGGGTCTGGGGCCAACGTCCTGACTTTC
NA,TRBJ2-2,TRBV5-1,TRBD2,CASSLGLAGAGTGELFF,TGCGCCAGCAGCTTGGGACTAGCGGGAGCTGGGACCGGGGAGCTGTTTTTT
NA,TRBJ2-7,TRBV16,TRBD1,CASSPRPGGYEQYF,TGTGCCAGCAGCCCCCGGCCAGGGGGCTACGAGCAGTACTTC
NA,TRBJ2-2,TRBV3-1/TRBV3-2,NA,CASSQDEAGELFF,TGTGCCAGCAGCCAAGATGAAGCCGGGGAGCTGTTTTTT
NA,TRBJ1-1,TRBV3-1/TRBV3-2,NA,CASSLQRREVNTEAFF,TGTGCCAGCAGTCTACAACGCAGGGAGGTGAACACTGAAGCTTTCTTT
NA,TRBJ2-5,TRBV25-1,TRBD1,CASSETRGPETQYF,TGTGCCAGCAGTGAAACTAGGGGGCCAGAGACCCAGTACTTC
NA,TRBJ1-4,TRBV4-1,NA,CASSSEDRRTATNEKLFF,TGCGCCAGCAGCTCCGAGGACAGAAGGACGGCAACTAATGAAAAACTGTTTTTT
NA,TRBJ1-2,TRBV5-1,TRBD1,CASRLSQGGSYGYTF,TGCGCCAGCAGGCTTTCCCAGGGGGGGTCCTATGGCTACACCTTC
NA,TRBJ1-1,TRBV28,NA,CASSDRAEAFF,TGTGCCAGCAGTGACCGTGCTGAAGCTTTCTTT
NA,TRBJ2-7,TRBV19,NA,CASSGGASYEQYF,TGTGCCAGTAGTGGCGGGGCAAGCTACGAGCAGTACTTC
NA,TRBJ2-5,TRBV19,NA,CASSIAETQYF,TGTGCCAGTAGTATAGCAGAGACCCAGTACTTC
few,TRBJ1-5,TRBV29-1,NA,CSVGRAKNQPQHF,TGCAGCGTTGGCAGGGCGAAAAATCAGCCCCAGCATTTT
few,TRBJ1-5,TRBV2,NA,CASSEEETGQLSNQPQHF,TGTGCCAGCAGTGAAGAGGAGACTGGGCAGTTAAGCAATCAGCCCCAGCATTTT
NA,TRBJ2-7,TRBV19,NA,CASSYGESYEQYF,TGTGCCAGTAGTTACGGGGAATCCTACGAGCAGTACTTC
few,TRBJ1-2,TRBV9,NA,CASSVATSGGRRVGRDGYTF,TGTGCCAGCAGCGTAGCTACTTCGGGCGGAAGGAGAGTGGGGAGAGATGGCTACACCTTC
NA,TRBJ2-1,TRBV9,NA,CASSVKARGTYNEQFF,TGTGCCAGCAGCGTAAAAGCTAGGGGGACCTACAATGAGCAGTTCTTC
once,TRBJ2-7,TRBV6-6,NA,CASSRDTYEQYF,TGTGCCAGCAGTCGGGACACCTACGAGCAGTACTTC
once,TRBJ2-7,TRBV4-1,NA,CASSQGVGDPYEQYF,TGCGCCAGCAGCCAAGGGGTCGGGGATCCCTACGAGCAGTACTTC
NA,TRBJ2-7,TRBV7-8,TRBD1,CASSSPGQGSYEQYF,TGTGCCAGCAGCTCGCCGGGACAGGGTTCCTACGAGCAGTACTTC
NA,TRBJ2-1,TRBV19,NA,CASTWGDGLKTGNEQFF,TGTGCCAGCACATGGGGGGATGGCCTCAAAACGGGGAATGAGCAGTTCTTC
NA,TRBJ1-4,TRBV7-9,TRBD1,CASSLTGYRSNEKLFF,TGTGCCAGCAGCCTGACAGGGTACCGCTCTAATGAAAAACTGTTTTTT
NA,TRBJ1-5,TRBV28,TRBD1,CASRTGWGNQPQHF,TGTGCCAGCAGGACAGGGTGGGGCAATCAGCCCCAGCATTTT
NA,TRBJ1-1,TRBV9,TRBD1,CASSPATGGISEAFF,TGTGCCAGCAGCCCCGCGACAGGGGGAATCTCTGAAGCTTTCTTT
once,TRBJ1-6,TRBV2,TRBD1,CASKEQGAQGSPLHF,TGTGCCAGCAAAGAACAGGGGGCGCAGGGGTCACCCCTCCACTTT
NA,TRBJ2-7,TRBV7-9,NA,CASSGGAPGDYEQYF,TGTGCCAGCAGCGGCGGGGCCCCAGGAGACTACGAGCAGTACTTC
NA,TRBJ1-2,TRBV5-4,NA,CASRGVPNYGYTF,TGTGCCAGCAGGGGGGTCCCCAACTATGGCTACACCTTC
NA,TRBJ2-7,TRBV4-3,NA,CASSQEIASYEQYF,TGCGCCAGCAGCCAAGAAATAGCTTCCTACGAGCAGTACTTC
NA,TRBJ2-7,TRBV4-1,NA,CASSPSDAPGYEQYF,TGCGCCAGCAGCCCTTCGGACGCACCCGGCTACGAGCAGTACTTC
NA,TRBJ1-2,TRBV6-5,NA,CASSYGGYGYTF,TGTGCCAGCAGTTACGGGGGCTATGGCTACACCTTC
NA,TRBJ2-2,TRBV7-3,NA,CASSMDGNTGELFF,TGTGCCAGCAGCATGGACGGGAACACCGGGGAGCTGTTTTTT